These T cell receptor beta chains were read from a single sample in a study of T cell responses to AZD1222 COVID-19 vaccine. The repertoire was sequenced with immunoSEQ multiplex PCR; TCRdb's copy has only in-frame clones and lacks some. Of some 150,000 clones detected, about 92% appear once; the ten largest clones hold approximately 3.5%. Sequencing used peripheral blood, obtained 28 days after the second AZD1222 dose. These receptors were taken from an adult who received the AZD1222 COVID-19 vaccine. CDR3s include the opening cysteine and the closing phenylalanine or tryptophan. The order of the fields is D gene, V gene, J gene, clone size, CDR3 DNA, CDR3 protein. The D gene is left open where the match is weak. Only some rows state a clone size, as once, few, many or a class for expanded clones.

TRBD2,TRBV18,TRBJ2-3,.,TGTGCCAGCTCACCGCCGGGGGGAGACACAGATACGCAGTATTTT,CASSPPGGDTDTQYF
TRBD1,TRBV7-9,TRBJ1-6,.,TGTGCCAGCAGCCAGGGACAGTGGGGGAATTCACCCCTCCACTTT,CASSQGQWGNSPLHF
.,TRBV29-1,TRBJ1-1,once,TGCAGCGTTAGTCGGGCGAACACTGAAGCTTTCTTT,CSVSRANTEAFF
.,TRBV4-1,TRBJ1-5,.,TGCGCCAGCAGCCAGTACAGGGATAGCAATCAGCCCCAGCATTTT,CASSQYRDSNQPQHF
.,TRBV6-1,TRBJ2-1,.,TGTGCCAGCAGTGAGAGCCGGGAGAGCTCCTACAATGAGCAGTTCTTC,CASSESRESSYNEQFF
TRBD1,TRBV9,TRBJ1-4,.,TGTGCCAGCAGCGCTTACGGGACAGGGGACGAAAAACTGTTTTTT,CASSAYGTGDEKLFF
TRBD2,TRBV19,TRBJ2-7,once,TGTGCCAGTAGTATACTAGCGGAGCCTTACGAGCAGTACTTC,CASSILAEPYEQYF
.,TRBV19,TRBJ2-7,.,TGTGCCAGTAGTATAGCCGGGACACACTCCTACGAGCAGTACTTC,CASSIAGTHSYEQYF
TRBD1,TRBV19,TRBJ2-1,.,TGTGCCAGTAGTACTCTCACAGGGGCCCGAGGCAATGAGCAGTTCTTC,CASSTLTGARGNEQFF
.,TRBV6-2/TRBV6-3,TRBJ2-1,.,TGTGCCAGCAGTAATGGACTGTCCTACGTTCGGAATGGGCAGTTCTTC,CASSNGLSYVRNGQFF
.,TRBV28,TRBJ2-7,.,TGTGCCAGCAGTTCCCCCGGGGAGGGGGCGGGAGACGAGCAGTACTTC,CASSSPGEGAGDEQYF
.,TRBV5-1,TRBJ2-7,.,TGCGCCAGCAGCGAGGGGGGGACAGTAAATTCCTACGAGCAGTACTTC,CASSEGGTVNSYEQYF
.,TRBV9,TRBJ2-3,.,TGTGCCAGCAGCCTCTCCGGCCCAGATACGCAGTATTTT,CASSLSGPDTQYF
TRBD1,TRBV6-5,TRBJ1-1,.,TGTGCCAGCAGTTCGGACAGGGGCGCTGAAGCTTTCTTT,CASSSDRGAEAFF
.,TRBV24-1,TRBJ1-1,.,TGTGCCACCAGTGATTTGCCGGCCCCTAACACTGAAGCTTTCTTT,CATSDLPAPNTEAFF
TRBD2,TRBV28,TRBJ2-7,.,TGTGCCAGCAGTCCGGGGGGTAGCGAAAGATACGAGCAGTACTTC,CASSPGGSERYEQYF
.,TRBV30,TRBJ1-5,.,TGTGCCTGGAGCCCCGGGGGTGATCAGCCCCAGCATTTT,CAWSPGGDQPQHF
.,TRBV28,TRBJ1-1,.,TGTGCCAGCAGTTCCCGCCCCCAAGTGAACACTGAAGCTTTCTTT,CASSSRPQVNTEAFF
TRBD1,TRBV7-8,TRBJ2-1,once,TGTGCCAGCAGCACCAGACAGGGAAGCTCCTACAATGAGCAGTTCTTC,CASSTRQGSSYNEQFF
.,TRBV9,TRBJ1-5,.,TGTGCCAGCAGCGTAGGTTCGAAACAGCCCCAGCATTTT,CASSVGSKQPQHF
TRBD2,TRBV18,TRBJ2-5,.,TGTGCCAGCTCACACGGCACGGACTCGGGGGGAGAGACCCAGTACTTC,CASSHGTDSGGETQYF
TRBD1,TRBV30,TRBJ2-7,.,TGTGCCTGGGTCCGGGACAGCTACGAGCAGTACTTC,CAWVRDSYEQYF
.,TRBV5-1,TRBJ2-5,.,TGCGCCAGCAGCTTGGGGAGAGAAAAAGAGACCCAGTACTTC,CASSLGREKETQYF
.,TRBV15,TRBJ2-7,.,TGTGCCACCAGCAGAGTGGGTGGGTATAGCGACAGCTCCTACGAGCAGTACTTC,CATSRVGGYSDSSYEQYF
TRBD1,TRBV6-2/TRBV6-3,TRBJ1-1,once,TGTGCCAGCAGTTACTCGTCGCGCAGGGGGCGAGAGACTGAAGCTTTCTTT,CASSYSSRRGRETEAFF
.,TRBV19,TRBJ2-6,.,TGTGCCAGTAGTATACGAGTCTCTGGGGCCAACGTCCTGACTTTC,CASSIRVSGANVLTF
.,TRBV10-3,TRBJ1-1,.,TGTGCCATCAGCGACCCGGACAGAGGCACTGAAGCTTTCTTT,CAISDPDRGTEAFF